This T cell receptor beta chain was sequenced in a study of cytomegalovirus exposure and HLA in healthy donors. Comments on this clone: Its cognate antigen is unknown.

With 60 Vbeta and 13 Jbeta primers, the PCR was carried out. The table came from immunoSEQ multiplex PCR; TCRdb's copy has only in-frame clones and leaves some out. The data show under 200,000 clones, with roughly 79% seen just once and approximately 1.4% held by the top ten. V lost 4 bases to trimming and J lost 4 bases, with 16 bases between them. Per the germline V gene, CDR1 is SGHTA and CDR2 is FQGNSA. The CDR3 is made up of 15 amino acids. Findings of the study overall: CMV serostatus was the only immune exposure information that was available. Some V segments, TRBV6-2 and TRBV6-3 among them, were indistinguishable and were therefore excluded. Whilst most TCR sequences proved rare, a subset of public TCRs occurred across many donors.

Sequenced input: PBMCs. The source of this sequence is a man aged 30 to 45 in good health and CMV-seronegative. The rearrangement links TRBV7-2 to TRBJ1-2; D may be TRBD1 (5 bases). The CDR3 DNA is TGTGCCAGCAGCTACGGATCCGGGAGGGGCTATGGCTACACCTTC. As protein: CASSYGSGRGYGYTF.